The 25 T cell receptor beta chains listed next were all sequenced from one sample in a study of T cell responses to AZD1222 COVID-19 vaccine. Measured with immunoSEQ multiplex PCR; TCRdb has only the in-frame clones, and not every one. The table has 90,000 to 120,000 clones, nearly 90% seen once. The sample here was peripheral blood, taken 28 days after the second AZD1222 dose. The receptors come from an adult who received the AZD1222 COVID-19 vaccine.

CDR3 DNA: TGTGCCAGCAGAGCCAGGGACAGGGGGCGCTCCGAGCAGTACTTC. This gives the protein CASRARDRGRSEQYF. This chain uses TRBV4-2 with TRBJ2-7; 12 bases align to TRBD1. CDR3 length: 15 residues. The J segment lost 6 bases and the V segment lost 6 bases, leaving 9 bases of the junction unmatched. Germline loops: CDR1 LGHNA, CDR2 YNFKEQ.

This chain uses TRBV3-1 (or the pseudogene TRBV3-2) with TRBJ2-7, with D perhaps TRBD1 or TRBD2 (6 bases each). V gave up 4 bases and J gave up 2 bases, with 9 bases separating them. The CDR3 is 13 amino acids. Germline CDR1 LGHDT, CDR2 YNNKEL (reference sequence). The CDR3 reads CASSLRGPYEQYF. The DNA for the CDR3 is TGTGCCAGCAGCCTTCGGGGGCCCTACGAGCAGTACTTC.

The rearrangement links TRBV6-2 or TRBV6-3 to TRBJ2-1; D assignment may be TRBD1 or TRBD2 (5 bases each). CDR1 is MNHEY, CDR2 SVGEGT, per germline. This CDR3 contains 15 residues. V dropped 4 bases and J dropped 3 bases, with 13 bases sitting between them. This CDR3 reads CASSFLGAHYNEQFF. CDR3 coding DNA: TGTGCCAGCAGTTTTCTCGGGGCCCACTACAATGAGCAGTTCTTC.

V usage is TRBV14 and J usage is TRBJ2-7; D remains unclear. The ends were cut back, 4 bases at V and 5 bases at J, with 9 bases in the middle. The CDR3 extends over 12 amino acids. Germline V gives CDR1 SGHDN, CDR2 FVKESK. The CDR3 region is CASSRSRDEQYF. The CDR3 nucleotides are TGTGCCAGCAGCCGGTCACGGGACGAGCAGTACTTC.

The chain is built from TRBV15 and TRBJ2-4; possibly TRBD2 for D (6 bases). Deletions cut 1 base from V and 7 bases from J, with 17 bases between. Per the germline V gene, CDR1 is LNHNV and CDR2 is YYDKDF (reference sequence). The CDR3 runs 16 residues. CDR3 sequence: CATSRATELRGNIQYF. The CDR3 DNA reads TGTGCCACCAGCAGAGCAACAGAACTTCGGGGGAACATTCAGTACTTC.

V gene TRBV5-1 combines with J gene TRBJ1-6; D call uncertain. V dropped 4 bases and J dropped 6 bases, with 11 bases sitting between them. This CDR3 is built from 14 residues. The germline V gene has CDR1 SGHRS and CDR2 YFSETQ. CDR3 region: CASSPSAGNSPLHF. CDR3 sequence (DNA): TGCGCCAGCAGCCCCTCCGCGGGTAATTCACCCCTCCACTTT.

This clone was seen only once. J is TRBJ2-7 and V is TRBV21-1; TRBD1, the table's D call, lacks a check against the DNA. TRBV21-1 is tagged as a pseudogene. This CDR3 has 17 residues. DNA for the CDR3: TGTGCCAGCAGCCGGCCCCCGGTAGACAGGGACTGGGGCGAGCAGTACTTC. Its protein product is CASSRPPVDRDWGEQYF.

This clone was observed a single time. J is TRBJ1-5 and V is TRBV2, with D perhaps TRBD1 (5 bases). The CDR3 totals 15 residues. CDR1 is SNHLY and CDR2 is FYNNEI in the germline V gene. V was pared by 7 bases and J by 4 bases, with 17 bases between. CDR3 region: CASTTSGPANQPQHF. DNA for the CDR3: TGTGCCAGCACCACGTCGGGGCCAGCAAATCAGCCCCAGCATTTT.

V and J are TRBV24-1 and TRBJ1-1; TRBD1 matches at 9 bases. V trimming: 7 bases; J trimming: 5 bases; junction bases outside the gene matches: 4. The CDR3 runs to 13 residues. Germline V gives CDR1 KGHDR, CDR2 SFDVKD. The CDR3 loop reads CATSRQGGTEAFF. DNA for the CDR3: TGTGCCACCAGCCGACAGGGGGGTACTGAAGCTTTCTTT.

The chain is built from TRBV25-1 and TRBJ2-1; a possible D gene is TRBD1 (5 bases). Trimming pared 11 bases from V and 2 bases from J, leaving 13 bases between. Per the germline V gene, CDR1 is MGHDK and CDR2 is SYGVNS. There are 13 residues in the CDR3. The CDR3 DNA reads TGTGCCTCAGGTAGGGGCACCTACAATGAGCAGTTCTTC. It yields the protein CASGRGTYNEQFF.

The gene calls are TRBV12-3 or TRBV12-4 and TRBJ1-4; D is undetermined. The CDR3 is 13 residues long. Between the trimmed V and J ends, which lost 6 bases and 5 bases, there was a span of 10 bases. CDR3 sequence: CASRKVLNEKLFF. Here the CDR3 DNA reads TGTGCCAGCAGGAAGGTCTTGAATGAAAAACTGTTTTTT.

This clone was recorded a few times. V gene TRBV20-1 combines with J gene TRBJ1-2; 9 bases are shared with TRBD1. CDR1 and CDR2 from the germline V gene are DFQATT and SNEGSKA (reference sequence). This CDR3 spans 11 amino acids. V lost 5 bases to trimming and J lost 8 bases; unmatched junction nucleotides: 3. The CDR3 DNA is TGCAGTGCTGACAGGGGGGAGGGCTACACCTTC. It encodes CSADRGEGYTF.

This clone was recorded a few times. The J gene is TRBJ2-2, the V gene TRBV11-2, with D hard to call. Germline CDR1 is SGHAT and CDR2 is FQNNGV. The CDR3 runs 16 residues. V gave up 2 bases and J gave up 7 bases, with 17 bases separating them. The CDR3 sequence is CASSLRRIELGGELFF. CDR3 nucleotide sequence: TGTGCCAGCAGCTTACGCAGGATTGAACTGGGCGGGGAGCTGTTTTTT.

The rearrangement uses TRBV18 and TRBJ1-1; D is ambiguous. CDR1 is KGHSH and CDR2 is LQKENI in the germline V gene. The length of the CDR3 is 14 residues. V lost 4 bases and J lost 0, with 9 bases in between. CDR3 sequence: CASSLRVMNTEAFF. The CDR3 nucleotides read TGTGCCAGCTCACTTCGGGTCATGAACACTGAAGCTTTCTTT. Variable domain in full (rest from reference TRBV18 and TRBJ1-1): NAGVMQNPRHLVRRRGQEARLRCSPMKGHSHVYWYRQLPEEGLKFMVYLQKENIIDESGMPKERFSAEFPKEGPSILRIQQVVRGDSAAYFCASSLRVMNTEAFFGQGTRLTVV.

This chain's CDR3 is CASSIGELPLHF. CDR3 bases: TGTGCCAGTAGTATCGGAGAGCTACCCCTCCACTTT. This chain joins TRBV19 and TRBJ1-6; D is ambiguous. The CDR3 sequence is 12 residues long. Germline assignment: CDR1 LNHDA and CDR2 SQIVND (reference sequence). Trimming shortened V by 3 bases and J by 12 bases, and 9 bases separated the two germline ends.

The rearrangement links TRBV3-1 (or the pseudogene TRBV3-2) to TRBJ2-4; D gene unclear. Germline-derived CDR1 and CDR2 are LGHDT and YNNKEL (reference sequence). The CDR3 runs 14 residues. Trimming stripped 2 bases from V and 1 base from J, with 6 bases between. The CDR3 sequence: CASSQRVAKNIQYF. The DNA for the CDR3 is TGTGCCAGCAGCCAACGGGTGGCCAAAAACATTCAGTACTTC.

On this clone: Other DNA sequences from this sample encode an identical CDR3 as well. V usage is TRBV7-8 and J usage is TRBJ1-1; a weak D match, TRBD1 (5 bases). CDR3 length equals 14 residues. Germline CDR1 SGHVS, CDR2 FQNEAQ. The V and J ends lost 5 bases and 1 base respectively, with 11 bases between them. CDR3 sequence (DNA): TGTGCCAGCAGCCTAGGGACGGCGAACACTGAAGCTTTCTTT. As protein: CASSLGTANTEAFF. The full variable domain, completed using reference TRBV7-8 and TRBJ1-1, is GAGVSQSPRYKVAKRGQDVALRCDPISGHVSLFWYQQALGQGPEFLTYFQNEAQLDKSGLPSDRFFAERPEGSVSTLKIQRTQQEDSAVYLCASSLGTANTEAFFGQGTRLTVV.

This chain joins TRBV19 and TRBJ2-1; 7 positions match TRBD2. CDR1 and CDR2 (germline): LNHDA, SQIVND (reference sequence). The CDR3 runs to 16 residues. The ends lost 4 bases at V and 10 bases at J; junction bases unmatched: 16. CDR3 protein: CASSTPLGGLTKEQFF. CDR3 bases: TGTGCCAGTAGTACCCCCCTCGGGGGACTAACAAAGGAGCAGTTCTTC.

V usage is TRBV19 and J usage is TRBJ2-3; D call uncertain. Trimming took off 2 bases at V and 1 base at J, with 7 bases between the two ends. Germline lookup yields CDR1 LNHDA and CDR2 SQIVND (reference sequence). The CDR3 sequence is 14 residues long. The CDR3 sequence: CASSIMTGTDTQYF. The CDR3 coding sequence is TGTGCCAGTAGTATAATGACCGGCACAGATACGCAGTATTTT. The full variable domain, completed using reference TRBV19 and TRBJ2-3, is DGGITQSPKYLFRKEGQNVTLSCEQNLNHDAMYWYRQDPGQGLRLIYYSQIVNDFQKGDIAEGYSVSREKKESFPLTVTSAQKNPTAFYLCASSIMTGTDTQYFGPGTRLTVL.

This clone appeared a single time. This chain links TRBV7-9 with TRBJ2-5; 12 bases match TRBD1. J lost 4 bases, V lost 3 bases, and 6 bases had no gene match. Germline lookup yields CDR1 SEHNR and CDR2 FQNEAQ (reference sequence). The CDR3 length is 16 residues. The CDR3 coding sequence is TGTGCCAGCAGCTTGGGGGACAGGGGGCGGCTAGAGACCCAGTACTTC. Its protein is CASSLGDRGRLETQYF.

The chain is built from TRBV28 and TRBJ1-2; D may be TRBD1 (5 bases). Germline CDR1 and CDR2: MDHEN and SYDVKM. The CDR3 covers 15 residues. Trimming stripped 7 bases from V and 0 bases from J, with 15 bases between. The CDR3 DNA reads TGTGCCAGCAAGGGGCCAGGCCACCCTAACTATGGCTACACCTTC. Residues: CASKGPGHPNYGYTF.

This clone has only a few counts. The V gene is TRBV19, the J gene TRBJ1-1; D might be TRBD1 (6 bases). Germline CDR1 is LNHDA and CDR2 is SQIVND (reference sequence). The CDR3 loop spans 12 amino acids. V was cut by 7 bases and J by 5 bases, with 11 bases left in between. CDR3 sequence (DNA): TGTGCCAGTAAAACAGGGAGGACTGAAGCTTTCTTT. Translating gives CASKTGRTEAFF.

This chain links TRBV7-2 with TRBJ2-7; the match to TRBD2 covers 7 bases. With 3 bases clipped from V and 2 bases from J, the junction kept 4 bases outside the gene matches. CDR1 and CDR2 (germline): SGHTA, FQGNSA. The CDR3 is 14 amino acids. CDR3 in DNA: TGTGCCAGCAGCTTGGGGGGGAAACCCTACGAGCAGTACTTC. The encoded protein is CASSLGGKPYEQYF. Filled out from reference TRBV7-2 and TRBJ2-7, the complete variable domain reads GAGVSQSPSNKVTEKGKDVELRCDPISGHTALYWYRQSLGQGLEFLIYFQGNSAPDKSGLPSDRFSAERTGGSVSTLTIQRTQQEDSAVYLCASSLGGKPYEQYFGPGTRLTVT.

V usage is TRBV16 and J usage is TRBJ1-5; 9 bases map to TRBD1. V gave up 0 bases and J gave up 7 bases; unmatched junction bases: 4. The CDR3 has 15 residues. In germline, CDR1 is KGHSY, CDR2 FQNENV. CDR3 DNA sequence: TGTGCCAGCAGCCAATCCCGACAGGGGGTGCAGCCCCAGCATTTT. This translates into CASSQSRQGVQPQHF.

This sequence joins TRBV4-3 and TRBJ1-2; 11 positions agree with TRBD1. The V gene's germline CDR1 is LGHNA and CDR2 YSLEER. Unmatched junction bases numbered 7, after V lost 3 bases and J lost 7 bases. The CDR3 is 15 amino acids. The CDR3 nucleotides are TGCGCCAGCAGCCAGCCGGGACAGGGGGTTTCTGGCTACACCTTC. The encoded protein is CASSQPGQGVSGYTF.